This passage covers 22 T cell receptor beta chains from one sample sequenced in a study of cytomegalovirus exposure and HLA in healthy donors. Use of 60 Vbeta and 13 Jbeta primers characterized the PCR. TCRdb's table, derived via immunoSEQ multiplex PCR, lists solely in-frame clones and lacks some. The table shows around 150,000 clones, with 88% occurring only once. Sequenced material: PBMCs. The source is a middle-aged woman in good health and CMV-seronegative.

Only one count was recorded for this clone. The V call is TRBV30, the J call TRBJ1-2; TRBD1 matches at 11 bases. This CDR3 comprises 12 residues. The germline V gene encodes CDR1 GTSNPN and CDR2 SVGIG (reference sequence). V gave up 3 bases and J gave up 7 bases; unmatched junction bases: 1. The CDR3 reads CAWRDRGPGYTF. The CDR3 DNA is TGTGCCTGGAGGGACAGGGGGCCTGGCTACACCTTC.

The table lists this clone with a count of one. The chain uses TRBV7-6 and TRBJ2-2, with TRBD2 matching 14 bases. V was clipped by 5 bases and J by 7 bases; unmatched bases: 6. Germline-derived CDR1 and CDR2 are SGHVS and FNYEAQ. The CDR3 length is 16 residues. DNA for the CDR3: TGTGCCAGCAGCGACGGGACTAGCGGGAGAGGCGGGGAGCTGTTTTTT. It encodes CASSDGTSGRGGELFF.

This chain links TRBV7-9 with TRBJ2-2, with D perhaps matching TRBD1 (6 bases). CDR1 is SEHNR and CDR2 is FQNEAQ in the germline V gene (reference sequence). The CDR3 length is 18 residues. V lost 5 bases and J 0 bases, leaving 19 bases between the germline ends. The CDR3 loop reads CASSAELGALTNTGELFF. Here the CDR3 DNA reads TGTGCCAGCAGCGCCGAGTTGGGGGCGCTAACGAACACCGGGGAGCTGTTTTTT. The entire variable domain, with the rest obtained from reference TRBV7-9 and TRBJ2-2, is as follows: DTGVSQNPRHKITKRGQNVTFRCDPISEHNRLYWYRQTLGQGPEFLTYFQNEAQLEKSRLLSDRFSAERPKGSFSTLEIQRTEQGDSAMYLCASSAELGALTNTGELFFGEGSRLTVL.

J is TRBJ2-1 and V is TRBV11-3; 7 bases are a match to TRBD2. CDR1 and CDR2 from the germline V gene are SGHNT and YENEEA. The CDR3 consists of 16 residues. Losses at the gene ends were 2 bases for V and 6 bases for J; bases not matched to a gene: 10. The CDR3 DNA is TGTGCCAGCAGCTTACCCCCATGGGGGGGTAGCAATGAGCAGTTCTTC. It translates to CASSLPPWGGSNEQFF. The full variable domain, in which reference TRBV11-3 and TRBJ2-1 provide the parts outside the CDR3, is EAGVVQSPRYKIIEKKQPVAFWCNPISGHNTLYWYLQNLGQGPELLIRYENEEAVDDSQLPKDRFSAERLKGVDSTLKIQPAELGDSAVYLCASSLPPWGGSNEQFFGPGTRLTVL.

The CDR3 coding sequence is TGTGCCAGCAGCACCGGGACTAGGAATGAGCAGTTCTTC. Protein product: CASSTGTRNEQFF. The rearrangement links TRBV11-2 to TRBJ2-1, with 8 bases matching TRBD2. There are 13 residues in the CDR3. The V and J ends lost 5 bases and 7 bases, in that order; junction bases with no gene match: 4. Looked up from germline, CDR1 is SGHAT and CDR2 is FQNNGV.

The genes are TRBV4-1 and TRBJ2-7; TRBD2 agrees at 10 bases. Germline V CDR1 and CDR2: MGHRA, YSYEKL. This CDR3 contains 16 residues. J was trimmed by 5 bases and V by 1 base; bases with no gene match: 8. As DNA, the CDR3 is TGCGCCAGCAGCCAAGTTGAGACTAGCGGGTTCCACGAGCAGTACTTC. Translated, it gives CASSQVETSGFHEQYF.

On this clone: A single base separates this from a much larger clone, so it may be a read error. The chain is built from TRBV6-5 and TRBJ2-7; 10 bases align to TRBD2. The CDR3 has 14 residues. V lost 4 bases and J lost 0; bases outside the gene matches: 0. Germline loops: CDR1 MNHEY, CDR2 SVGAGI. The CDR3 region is CASSSSGSSYEQYF. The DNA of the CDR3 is TGTGCCAGCAGTTCTAGCGGGAGCTCCTACGAGCAGTACTTC.

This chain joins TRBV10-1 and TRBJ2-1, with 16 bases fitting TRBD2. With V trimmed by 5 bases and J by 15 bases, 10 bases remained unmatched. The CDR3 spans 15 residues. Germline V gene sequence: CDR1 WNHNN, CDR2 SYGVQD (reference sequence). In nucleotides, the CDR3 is TGCGCCAGCAGTCCACCGGGACTAGCGGGAGGGCCTCGGTTCTTC. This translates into CASSPPGLAGGPRFF.

In DNA, the CDR3 is TGTGCCAGCAAGGGGCCAGCTCTTAAGGCTTTCTTT. Residues: CASKGPALKAFF. The genes are TRBV28 and TRBJ1-1, with D maybe TRBD1 (5 bases). CDR3 length equals 12 residues. The germline V gene encodes CDR1 MDHEN and CDR2 SYDVKM. Trimming took 7 bases from V and 11 from J, leaving 17 bases between them.

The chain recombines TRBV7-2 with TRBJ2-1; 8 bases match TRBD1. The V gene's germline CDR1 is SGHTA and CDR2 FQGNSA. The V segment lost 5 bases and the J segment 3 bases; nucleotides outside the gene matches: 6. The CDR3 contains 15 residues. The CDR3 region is CASSGRQGYYNEQFF. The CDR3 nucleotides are TGTGCCAGCAGCGGGAGACAGGGGTACTACAATGAGCAGTTCTTC.

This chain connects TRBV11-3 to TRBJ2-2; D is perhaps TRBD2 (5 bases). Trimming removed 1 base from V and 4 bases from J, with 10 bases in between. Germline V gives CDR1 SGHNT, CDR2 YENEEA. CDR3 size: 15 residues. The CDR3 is CASSLARDATGELFF. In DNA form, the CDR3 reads TGTGCCAGCAGCTTAGCCCGGGATGCCACCGGGGAGCTGTTTTTT.

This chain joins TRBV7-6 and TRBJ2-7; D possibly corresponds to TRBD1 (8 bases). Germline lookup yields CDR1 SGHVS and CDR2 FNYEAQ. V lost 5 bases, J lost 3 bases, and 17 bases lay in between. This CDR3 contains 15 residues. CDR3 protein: CASSLDRGGGYEQYF. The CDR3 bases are TGTGCCAGCAGCCTCGACAGGGGAGGGGGCTACGAGCAGTACTTC. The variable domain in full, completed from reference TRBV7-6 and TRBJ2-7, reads GAGVSQSPRYKVTKRGQDVALRCDPISGHVSLYWYRQALGQGPEFLTYFNYEAQQDKSGLPNDRFSAERPEGSISTLTIQRTEQRDSAMYRCASSLDRGGGYEQYFGPGTRLTVT.

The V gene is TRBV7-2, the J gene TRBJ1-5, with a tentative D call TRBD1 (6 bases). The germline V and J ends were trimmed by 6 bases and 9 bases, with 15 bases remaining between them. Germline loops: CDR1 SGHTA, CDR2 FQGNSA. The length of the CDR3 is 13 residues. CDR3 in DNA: TGTGCCAGCAGTTCGGACAGTCAACGGCCCCAGCATTTT. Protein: CASSSDSQRPQHF.

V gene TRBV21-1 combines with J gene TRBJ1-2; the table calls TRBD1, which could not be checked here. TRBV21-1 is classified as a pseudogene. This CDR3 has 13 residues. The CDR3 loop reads CASSEDSTYGYTF. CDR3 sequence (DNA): TGTGCCAGCAGCGAAGACAGTACCTATGGCTACACCTTC.

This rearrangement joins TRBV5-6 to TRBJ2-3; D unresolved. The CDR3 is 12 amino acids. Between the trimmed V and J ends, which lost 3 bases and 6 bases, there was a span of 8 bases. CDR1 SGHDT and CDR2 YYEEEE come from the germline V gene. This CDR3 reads CASSSVWDTQYF. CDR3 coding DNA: TGTGCCAGCAGCTCGGTGTGGGATACGCAGTATTTT. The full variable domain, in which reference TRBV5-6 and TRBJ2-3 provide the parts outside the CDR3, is DAGVTQSPTHLIKTRGQQVTLRCSPKSGHDTVSWYQQALGQGPQFIFQYYEEEERQRGNFPDRFSGHQFPNYSSELNVNALLLGDSALYLCASSSVWDTQYFGPGTRLTVL.

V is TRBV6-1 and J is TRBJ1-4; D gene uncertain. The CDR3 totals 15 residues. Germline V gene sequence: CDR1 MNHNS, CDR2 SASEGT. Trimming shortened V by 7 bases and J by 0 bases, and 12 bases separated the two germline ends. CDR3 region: CASIITPATNEKLFF. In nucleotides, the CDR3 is TGTGCCAGCATTATAACACCTGCAACTAATGAAAAACTGTTTTTT.

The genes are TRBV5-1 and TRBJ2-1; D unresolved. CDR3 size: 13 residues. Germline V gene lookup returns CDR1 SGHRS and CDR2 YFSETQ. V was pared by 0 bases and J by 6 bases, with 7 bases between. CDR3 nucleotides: TGCGCCAGCAGCTTGGGAGCCCTCAATGAGCAGTTCTTC. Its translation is CASSLGALNEQFF.

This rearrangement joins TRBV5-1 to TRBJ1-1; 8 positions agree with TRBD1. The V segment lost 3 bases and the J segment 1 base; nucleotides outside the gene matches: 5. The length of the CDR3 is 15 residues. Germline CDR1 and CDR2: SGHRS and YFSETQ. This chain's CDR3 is CASSSQGAGNTEAFF. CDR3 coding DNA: TGCGCCAGCAGCTCGCAGGGGGCTGGGAACACTGAAGCTTTCTTT.

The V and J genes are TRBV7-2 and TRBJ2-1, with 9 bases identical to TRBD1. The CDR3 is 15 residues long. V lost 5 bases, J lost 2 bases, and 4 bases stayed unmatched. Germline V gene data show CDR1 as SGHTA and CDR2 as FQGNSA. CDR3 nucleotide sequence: TGTGCCAGCAGCGCCGGGACAGGGACCTACAATGAGCAGTTCTTC. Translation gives CASSAGTGTYNEQFF.

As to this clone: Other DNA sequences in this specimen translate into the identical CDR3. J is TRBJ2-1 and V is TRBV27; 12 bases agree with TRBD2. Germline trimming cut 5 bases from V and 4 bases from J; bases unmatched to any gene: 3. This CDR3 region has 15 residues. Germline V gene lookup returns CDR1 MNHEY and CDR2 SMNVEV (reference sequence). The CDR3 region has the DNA TGTGCCAGCAGTGCCGGGACTAGCGGGTACAATGAGCAGTTCTTC. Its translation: CASSAGTSGYNEQFF.

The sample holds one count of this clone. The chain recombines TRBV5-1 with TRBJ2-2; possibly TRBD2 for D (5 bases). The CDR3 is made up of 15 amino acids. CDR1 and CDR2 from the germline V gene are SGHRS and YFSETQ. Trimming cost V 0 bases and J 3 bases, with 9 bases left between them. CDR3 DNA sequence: TGCGCCAGCAGCTTGGCTAGCTTTGACACCGGGGAGCTGTTTTTT. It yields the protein CASSLASFDTGELFF.

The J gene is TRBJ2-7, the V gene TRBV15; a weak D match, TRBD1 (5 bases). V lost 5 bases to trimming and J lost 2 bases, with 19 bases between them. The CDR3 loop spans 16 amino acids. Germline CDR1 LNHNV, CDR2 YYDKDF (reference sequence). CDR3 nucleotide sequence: TGTGCCACCAGCGCACCAAGCAGGGTGGAAGCCTACGAGCAGTACTTC. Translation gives CATSAPSRVEAYEQYF.